Given below is one T cell receptor beta chain in context. What antigen it recognizes has not been identified. The sample originates from a study of cytomegalovirus exposure and HLA in healthy donors (dated by TCRdb to about 2017). Study-level background: According to an earlier analysis of 450 to 650 of the donors, 150 million to 200 million T cells yielded 120 million or so unique TCR beta sequences and more than 250 Gb of sequence data. Around 300 gigabases of sequencing data and 80 million or so unique TCR sequences were included in an early release covering around 600 HLA-typed donors. Among the roughly 380 genotyped donors, roughly 80% belonged to the genetic ancestry cluster associated with self-reported Caucasian donors. The aim of the study was to test whether cataloging public T cell receptors could identify signatures of past pathogen exposure. The study used immunosequencing to profile the T cell repertoires of approximately 630 subjects and linked those repertoires to cytomegalovirus serostatus. A separate validation cohort of approximately 130 different subjects was used in addition to the 666-subject first cohort. High-throughput TCR immunosequencing, statistical association of individual TCRs with disease status, and machine learning were combined to predict cytomegalovirus infection status. A later analysis re-examined previously published TCR beta repertoires from about 700 donors and added high-resolution HLA genotyping to investigate patterns of TCR occurrence. In the later analysis, no new phenotypic data were used to find candidate immune exposures; instead, reliance was placed on TCR beta sequences and their occurrence across donors. To decide whether each TCR beta V gene segment behaved as functional or pseudogenic, an earlier analysis of approximately 590 of the donors relied on high-throughput TCR beta sequencing. Donor age, sex, ethnicity and CMV serostatus were collected together with the repertoire data. A later genetic analysis used genome-wide SNP genotypes for about 60% of the roughly 700 donors, treating that subset as a discovery cohort. All discovery cohort repertoires had been generated using a single sequencing platform. Both class I and class II loci were covered by HLA typing, at four-digit resolution. The number of typed donors differed by locus: 629-630 for A, B, C, DRB1 and DQB1; approximately 540 for DQA1; some 610 for DPA1; and some 450 for DPB1. Roughly five DR-DQ haplotypes were handled as single units for association and clustering because linkage in the cohort was strong. Among around 400 genotyped donors of the cohort, an average of about 220,000 unique TCR beta nucleotide sequences was sequenced per donor, of which about 20% were non-productive.

The cohort was made up of about 670 healthy bone marrow donors. At the time of sampling, all cohort members were nominally healthy, though unrecorded immune exposures were likely present. The donor tested CMV seropositive, placing the donor among the roughly 300 seropositive members of the cohort. Each donor provided a peripheral blood sample, and peripheral blood mononuclear cells were used for TCR beta sequencing. The Qiagen DNeasy Blood Extraction Kit was used to extract genomic DNA from the blood cell samples. CDR3 length: 15 amino acids, cysteine to phenylalanine. The read is trimmed to its CDR3 DNA, 45 bases read in frame from base 1. The germline ends are 9 bases apart after V is trimmed by 0 bases and J by 1 base. The germline V gene gives CDR1 as LGHNA and CDR2 as YSLEER. The study at large found these results: Assigning TCR associations to individual alleles was difficult when HLA alleles, especially DR and DQ, strongly co-occurred. A cluster of highly shared sequence variants was judged likely to be a technical artifact of the sequencing pipeline. According to a later analysis, most CMV-associated TCR beta chains appeared to be HLA-restricted, and the HLA associations seemed to be driven largely by CMV exposure. Sequencing depth was assumed to be roughly uniform across donors in the presence/absence analyses, though that assumption may not hold. HLA typing was unavailable for some donors at each locus, so association tests used only the typed subset. Immune exposure information for the cohort was limited to CMV serostatus. In an earlier analysis of about 600 of the donors, most TCR beta V segments appeared in productive rearrangements about 87% or about 30% of the time, broadly matching IMGT annotations. In both the original and validation cohorts, the classifier was reported to diagnose cytomegalovirus status with high specificity and sensitivity. Most TCR sequences were seen in very few donors, while some public TCRs were found in many individuals. A later genetic analysis reported fewer N-insertions in productive TCRs among donors in an Asian-associated ancestry cluster than the roughly 700-donor mean. A few of the identified cytomegalovirus-associated TCR beta chains were confirmed in vitro to be specific for cytomegalovirus antigens. A later analysis reported that several top co-occurrence clusters appeared linked to parvovirus B19, influenza, CMV and Epstein-Barr virus. Over 15 rarely observed V segments, including chromosome 9 orphons, were excluded from the earlier analysis of approximately 500 of the donors because counts were too low. Linkage disequilibrium might explain the correlated functional status among segregating V segments, but an unknown experimental factor could not be excluded. In a later analysis, HLA-associated TCR beta chains showed more clonal expansion and lower generation probabilities than non-associated chains that were equally common. In a later analysis, 16,951 TCR beta sequences were associated with specific HLA alleles at a false discovery rate of 0.05. It was suggested by the authors that the approach could potentially be generalized to other disease states and immunological phenotypes. The 87-base-pair reads could not distinguish some IMGT-functional V segments, including TRBV6-2 and TRBV6-3, so those segments were excluded. The study gave a list of about 160 TCR beta chains associated with cytomegalovirus. A further reported finding was that TCR beta sequences accurately predicted the HLA-A and HLA-B alleles for most subjects in the first cohort. The cohort was sequenced for TCR beta chains only, and without alpha or paired-chain data the features that could be detected were limited. A later analysis found that TCR association rates varied across HLA loci, with DRB1 alleles showing the most associated TCRs and HLA-C alleles the fewest. In a later genetic analysis, a missense DCLRE1C variant was associated with V-gene and J-gene trimming of TCR beta chains, and the association was replicated in an independent cohort.

Library preparation was by the immunoSEQ multiplex PCR assay. For the multiplex PCR, a mixture combining 60 forward primers for TCR Vbeta segments and 13 reverse primers for TCR Jbeta segments was used. Amplification of the CDR3 region of rearranged TCR beta genes was performed with a multiplex PCR assay on genomic DNA. On the Illumina HiSeq System, the amplified TCR beta libraries were sequenced as 87-base-pair reads. Per the original workflow: In a later analysis, tens of millions of unique TCR beta chains were counted across the 650 to 750 repertoires, and roughly 10 million of these chains were shared by at least two donors. Raw reads were error-corrected and collapsed into unique sequences with a nearest-neighbor algorithm that merged closely related sequences to remove PCR and sequencing errors. CDR3 sequences were aligned to IMGT reference sequences to assign V, D and J gene segments. For a sequence to be retained, a match of at least six nucleotides was required to both a V gene segment and a J gene segment. Rearrangements were called productive when the CDR3 lacked stop codons and stayed in frame with V and J; all others were non-productive. Following IMGT convention, CDR3 was defined as the stretch from the second conserved V-encoded cysteine to the conserved J-encoded phenylalanine. The earlier analysis of about 610 of the donors excluded sequences that lacked an unambiguous match to a single V gene segment. In an earlier analysis of about 590 of the donors, a V segment was called functional when productive rearrangements were above 56.7%, and segregating when the standard deviation between donors exceeded 5%. A statistical classification framework was built for diagnosing cytomegalovirus status from the catalog of TCR beta chain sequences. V and J gene assignment, in a later analysis, came from comparing TCR nucleotide sequences with IMGT/GENE-DB human TR gene sequences. Using the TCRdist pipeline, a later analysis assigned CDR3 sequences along with most-parsimonious VDJ recombination scenarios. In a later analysis, each TCR beta chain was defined by its CDR3 amino acid sequence together with its V-gene family, and reads without a unique V-gene family were excluded. A later analysis removed nearly 600 highly shared, low-generation-probability nucleotide sequences to deal with suspected cross-contamination and a sequencing artifact. In a later analysis, a clonal expansion index for each public chain was calculated from normalized within-repertoire ranks of inferred template counts. A later analysis computed generation probabilities with a VDJ recombination model fitted to out-of-frame rearrangements, and checked the results against IGoR. In a later analysis, TCR-TCR, TCR-HLA and TCR-CMV co-occurrence was scored with hypergeometric tests, and a repertoire-size bias correction was applied to TCR pairs. False discovery rates were estimated in a later analysis by permuting HLA or CMV assignments 20 times. In a later analysis, co-occurring TCRs were grouped using DBSCAN, with TCRdist sequence similarity added in when clustering inside HLA-allele-positive subsets. Repertoires with fewer than 30,000 or more than 120,000 public chains, plus five repertoires with anomalous nucleotide sharing, were excluded from co-occurrence clustering. TCRdb took over this immuneACCESS table, retaining in-frame rearrangements with V and J assigned. Such tables are incomplete; in checked studies, under half of the missing clones stem from an unresolved V gene, and the remainder is unexplained. Clone size and V and J calls were adopted from that table, with D and trimming inferred from the DNA. The table for this sample records 200,000 to 250,000 clones. Of the sample, roughly 0.89% is held by the ten largest clones.

This TCR came from a woman aged 25 to 45 in good health and CMV-seropositive. This receptor chain uses TRBV4-3 and TRBJ2-5; possibly the D gene is TRBD1, per 6 matching bases. What was sequenced was PBMCs. CDR3 sequence: CASSQDRQAQETQYF. The bases are TGCGCCAGCAGCCAAGACAGACAGGCCCAAGAGACCCAGTACTTC.